The rows below give T cell receptor beta chains drawn from one sample of a study of cytomegalovirus exposure and HLA in healthy donors. Profiled with immunoSEQ multiplex PCR; TCRdb holds only in-frame clones, not every one. The sample lists more than 75,000 clones; more than 70% were seen once. Material for sequencing was PBMCs. These receptors came from a woman between 40 and 50 years old in good health and CMV-seronegative. Each CDR3 is given without its conserved first and last residue.

V,CDR3
TRBV6-1,ASNPPGSYEQY
TRBV2,ASRLSGGNTEAF
TRBV9,ASSGGGADTQY
TRBV28,ASSLGPVAQVGGYT
TRBV30,AWSDIQGRETEAF
TRBV7-9,ASSLADTDNQPQH
TRBV7-6,ASSLGASGDNEQF
TRBV10-3,AISESQYNQPQH
TRBV4-3,ASSQDGTGFSEQY
TRBV29-1,SVEERQGFSEQF
TRBV7-2,ASSFRRGQPQH
TRBV15,ATSRDRGGGREQY
TRBV7-3,ASSLRQGGVYT
TRBV6-5,ASATEGKNYGYT
TRBV13,ASSTGGDSLTGELF